This T cell receptor (beta chain) was retrieved from a study of cytomegalovirus exposure and HLA in healthy donors. Primers: 60 Vbeta forward and 13 Jbeta reverse. TCRdb's copy holds only in-frame clones and misses some; the assay was immunoSEQ multiplex PCR. The repertoire holds around 110,000 clones, with roughly 80% as singletons. V lost 2 bases and J lost 2, with 21 bases in between. Germline V gives CDR1 MNHNS, CDR2 SASEGT. This CDR3 spans 18 amino acids. This chain joins TRBV6-1 and TRBJ1-1; TRBD1 is a possible D gene (5 bases). Source material: PBMCs. This TCR was sampled from a man younger than 45 in good health and CMV-seronegative. This CDR3 reads CASSEPKSGAGPNTEAFF. The CDR3 DNA is TGTGCCAGCAGTGAACCGAAAAGCGGGGCCGGGCCCAACACTGAAGCTTTCTTT.